This T cell receptor beta chain was obtained from a study of molecular identifiers for immune sequencing clone quantification. General observations from the study: Detection of one spiked Jurkat cell's TCR RNA reportedly worked in 1 million or so naive cells.

Bulk TCR libraries were made with methods that had been previously described and with listed TCR primers. Each CDR3 protein gets one entry after TCRdb re-called the PCR reads with MiXCR. The sample carries a few hundred thousand distinct CDR3 sequences, about 22% recorded once. Sorting captured naive CD8 T cells as CD8+CD4-CCR7+CD45RA+. Germline V CDR1 and CDR2: MNHEY, SVGAGI. Trimming removed 3 bases at V and 4 bases at J, with 15 bases between. The CDR3 contains 15 residues. Of note for this clonotype: Its specificity is not known.

This chain uses TRBV6-5 with TRBJ2-5, with D maybe TRBD1 (6 bases). The sample was naive CD8+ T cells from blood, with Jurkat cell RNA spiked in. Subset described: FACS-sorted CD8+CD4-CCR7+CD45RA+ naive T cells. This receptor was identified in a human donor in good health. Some libraries in this study had Jurkat cell RNA spiked in. The chain's CDR3 is CASSYSQGRAETQYF. The CDR3, as DNA: TGTGCCAGCAGTTATAGTCAGGGGCGCGCAGAGACCCAGTACTTC.